This TCR beta chain was recorded in a study of post-analysis software for immune sequencing data. Whole-study findings and limits: Normalized Chao1 diversity was significantly lower in multiple sclerosis patients than in controls.

TCR beta cDNA libraries had unique molecular identifiers. One entry per CDR3 protein results from TCRdb running MiXCR on the PCR reads. Among 750,000 to 900,000 distinct CDR3 sequences listed, about 45% were seen once. Details on this clonotype: Its antigen remains unidentified.

The receptor was derived from a girl aged 10 to 17 with multiple sclerosis. The sequenced material came from blood.

The CDR3 loop reads CASSVTSGRTDTQYF. In DNA form, the CDR3 reads TGTGCCAGCAGTGTGACTAGCGGGCGAACAGATACGCAGTATTTT. V and J are TRBV6-6 and TRBJ2-3; 10 bases are a match to TRBD2. V trimming: 5 bases; J trimming: 3 bases; junction bases outside the gene matches: 5. This CDR3 contains 15 residues. The germline CDR1 and CDR2 sequences are MNHNY and SVGAGI (reference sequence).